This T cell receptor beta chain was recorded in a study of blood T cell repertoires in COVID-19. Across the whole study: Sites across the United States, Italy and Spain contributed samples from acute and convalescent COVID-19. From T cells, B-cell-depleted T cells, or PBMCs came the material, which was cDNA or gDNA.

In the source study's methods: Estimates of nucleated cell counts were drawn from the amplification of reference gene primers. Assay used: immunoSEQ multiplex PCR; TCRdb lists only in-frame clones, some missing. Clone size and the V and J calls come from that table; the DNA yielded D and trimming. This repertoire shows roughly 200,000 clones, approximately 85% found once; its top ten account for 3.3%. The germline V gene encodes CDR1 GTSNPN and CDR2 SVGIG (reference sequence). V was shortened by 3 bases and J by 10 bases, with 16 bases between the two germline ends. This CDR3 contains 12 residues. The V and J genes are TRBV30 and TRBJ2-7, with D possibly TRBD2 on 6 matching bases. Sequencing was performed on peripheral blood. This TCR came from a man aged 60 to 69 with acute or convalescent COVID-19. The CDR3 region has the DNA TGTGCCTGGAGGCTCCCGGCGGGATATCAGTACTTC. Encoded protein: CAWRLPAGYQYF.